This T cell receptor beta chain was found in a study of blood T cells in healthy people across ages. Then a second PCR, running roughly 7 to 11 cycles, was carried out with a sample-barcoded 5' primer and a J-beta primer mix. Every sample returned 2.5 million or more CDR3-containing paired-end reads. TCRdb reprocessed the 5' RACE reads via MiXCR and lists one record per CDR3 protein. The sample carries some 1.5 million distinct CDR3 sequences, approximately 42% recorded once. Study observations and caveats: Long-lived donors had more naive CD4+ cells and higher diversity than aged donors.

Turning to this clonotype: No antigen is known for it.

Individuals who donated were healthy Caucasians from Russia aged roughly 6 to 100. Researchers collected approximately 9.9 milliliters of peripheral blood from every single donor. This CDR3 spans 17 amino acids. The germline CDR1 and CDR2 sequences are SQVTM and ANQGSEA. The ends lost 3 bases at V and 6 bases at J; junction bases unmatched: 13. The sample comprised blood. The J gene is TRBJ2-1, the V gene TRBV29-1, with TRBD1 matching over 11 bases. This receptor was taken from a woman younger than 30 in good health. CDR3 DNA sequence: TGCAGCGTTGACGACTCCGGGACAGGGGGAGTGGGCAATGAGCAGTTCTTC. Protein: CSVDDSGTGGVGNEQFF.